This T cell receptor (beta chain) was obtained from a study of blood T cell repertoires in COVID-19. Across the study: The origin of the acute and convalescent COVID-19 samples was the United States, Italy and Spain. Sources were T cells, B-cell-depleted T cells, or PBMCs; the material itself was cDNA or gDNA.

This CDR3 contains 14 residues. V shed 5 bases, J shed 6 bases, and the junction held 4 bases outside the gene matches. CDR1 is ENHRY and CDR2 is SYGVKD in the germline V gene. How the authors handled the data: It was from reference gene primer amplification that nucleated cell counts were estimated. Some clones are missing from TCRdb's copy, which holds only in-frame ones; the method was immunoSEQ multiplex PCR. V and J calls and clone size are those listed in that table; D and trimming were worked out from the DNA. There are a few hundred thousand clones in the sample; about nine tenths occur only once, and 2% to 2.5% lies in the top ten.

The chain combines TRBV10-3 with TRBJ2-2, with 9 nucleotides matching TRBD1. This receptor was obtained from a man aged 45-65 years with acute or convalescent COVID-19. Sequencing input: peripheral blood. CDR3 DNA: TGTGCCATCAGTTGGGACAGGGAATCCGGGGAGCTGTTTTTT. This sequence encodes CAISWDRESGELFF.